The entry below gives a single TCR beta chain sequence along with its context. The target antigen is unknown. Produced via immunoSEQ multiplex PCR; TCRdb's table is partial and in-frame only. The table includes 150,000 to 180,000 clones, roughly nine tenths detected once. The CDR3 loop spans 15 amino acids. V lost 5 bases and J 5 bases, leaving 18 bases between the germline ends. CDR1 SGHAT and CDR2 FQDESV come from the germline V gene (reference sequence). The sample is drawn from a study of T cell responses to AZD1222 COVID-19 vaccine. Study-level findings and limits: Breadth and depth of Spike-specific TCRs rose after two AZD1222 doses. At baseline, just 6 or 7 AZD1222 recipients tested seropositive. Across the whole spike, CD4 TCRs peaked at regions 160-218 and 743-854. A mostly white British donor set with more females was recruited, and clonal diversity was possibly underestimated.

This clonotype was obtained from an adult in good health. The sequences come from peripheral blood, collected on day 0 of AZD1222 vaccination. The chain combines TRBV11-1 with TRBJ1-1; no clear D. In DNA, the CDR3 is TGTGCCAGCAGCCCCCGGGAGGTACGGAGAACTGAAGCTTTCTTT. It yields the protein CASSPREVRRTEAFF. The full variable domain, its missing parts supplied by reference TRBV11-1 and TRBJ1-1, is EAEVAQSPRYKITEKSQAVAFWCDPISGHATLYWYRQILGQGPELLVQFQDESVVDDSQLPKDRFSAERLKGVDSTLKIQPAELGDSAMYLCASSPREVRRTEAFFGQGTRLTVV.